This TCR beta chain was documented in a study of T cell repertoires in cytomegalovirus infection. About the study: CMV epitopes that were recently identified and HLA-C-restricted were used alongside well-studied HLA-B-restricted ones. Signatures in public TCR beta sequences pointed to both CMV infection and matching HLA type. Findings and caveats of the study: Summed frequency of public TCR beta families distinguished CMV carriers with the relevant HLA. Dominant in the ex vivo response were TCR beta clonotypes restricted by HLA-C and specific for CMV.

MiXCR, run by TCRdb on the reads, gives a single entry per CDR3 protein. The table has around 800,000 distinct CDR3 sequences, over 25% seen once. This clonotype was seen many times. What it recognizes is unknown. This sample comprised cultured CD8+ T cells from PBMCs, obtained from culture after CMV antigen stimulation. The sequence came from a human donor in good health (CMV status not recorded). Some clones in this sample may be carry-over from other donors' samples.

This CDR3 is CASRGDRRYGYTF. The CDR3 nucleotides are TGTGCCAGCAGGGGAGACAGGAGGTATGGCTACACCTTC. The J gene is TRBJ1-2, the V gene TRBV7-9, with D maybe TRBD1 (6 bases). Germline V CDR1 and CDR2: SEHNR, FQNEAQ (reference sequence). V shed 6 bases and J shed 5 bases, with 13 bases lying between them. The length of the CDR3 is 13 residues. Variable domain in full (rest from reference TRBV7-9 and TRBJ1-2): DTGVSQNPRHKITKRGQNVTFRCDPISEHNRLYWYRQTLGQGPEFLTYFQNEAQLEKSRLLSDRFSAERPKGSFSTLEIQRTEQGDSAMYLCASRGDRRYGYTFGSGTRLTVV.